Listed below are T cell receptor beta chains from one sample, sequenced in a study of OX40 agonist ivuxolimab in advanced cancers. The assay was immunoSEQ multiplex PCR, and TCRdb's table has in-frame clones only and misses some. In the table there are 75,000 to 95,000 clones, under 95% of which are singletons. The sample in question was CD4+ or CD8+ T cells sorted from blood, obtained in a trial of the OX40 agonist ivuxolimab. These receptors were taken from an adult with an advanced solid tumor such as melanoma, head and neck, liver or kidney cancer. Each CDR3 is given with its conserved first and last residue. A D gene is named only where the DNA matches it firmly. Clone size is shown for a subset of rows, as once, few, many or a class of expanded clone.

cdr3_aa cdr3_nt cdr3_length v_call clone_size d_call j_call
CASSGVGETQYF TGTGCCAGCAGCGGAGTCGGGGAGACCCAGTACTTC 12 TRBV6-5 few NA TRBJ2-5
CSVGAPRGEQFF TGCAGCGTTGGGGCTCCCCGGGGTGAGCAGTTCTTC 12 TRBV29-1 NA NA TRBJ2-1
CASYGRVGQPQHF TGTGCCAGCTACGGCAGGGTGGGACAGCCCCAGCATTTT 13 TRBV6-1 NA NA TRBJ1-5
CASSLQGPNEKLFF TGTGCCAGCAGCTTGCAGGGGCCCAATGAAAAACTGTTTTTT 14 TRBV5-4 NA NA TRBJ1-4
CASSRGQGAYNEQFF TGTGCCAGCAGCCGCGGACAGGGGGCATACAATGAGCAGTTCTTC 15 TRBV7-9 once TRBD1 TRBJ2-1
CSAEGAGAPDTQYF TGCAGCGCCGAAGGAGCGGGAGCCCCAGATACGCAGTATTTT 14 TRBV29-1 NA TRBD2 TRBJ2-3
CAWSPGTLDSPLHF TGTGCCTGGAGTCCCGGGACTTTGGATTCACCCCTCCACTTT 14 TRBV30 NA NA TRBJ1-6
CAWSPGLAGGRETQYF TGTGCCTGGAGTCCGGGACTAGCGGGCGGGAGAGAGACCCAGTACTTC 16 TRBV30 NA TRBD2 TRBJ2-5
CASRAGGATDTQYF TGTGCCAGTAGGGCGGGAGGGGCCACAGATACGCAGTATTTT 14 TRBV19 NA TRBD2 TRBJ2-3
CASSPPAGLASPLHF TGTGCCAGTAGTCCTCCGGCAGGGTTAGCCTCACCCCTCCACTTT 15 TRBV19 NA NA TRBJ1-6
CASRPSGSTDTQYF TGTGCCAGTCGACCTAGCGGGAGCACAGATACGCAGTATTTT 14 TRBV19 NA TRBD2 TRBJ2-3
CASSEGTGSNSPLHF TGTGCCAGCAGCGAGGGGACAGGGTCAAATTCACCCCTCCACTTT 15 TRBV9 NA TRBD1 TRBJ1-6
CASSQPMVGPTNEKLFF TGTGCCAGCAGCCAACCTATGGTGGGCCCAACTAATGAAAAACTGTTTTTT 17 TRBV7-9 NA NA TRBJ1-4
CASSSLRRADTQYF TGTGCCAGCAGCTCCCTTAGACGTGCAGATACGCAGTATTTT 14 TRBV7-9 NA NA TRBJ2-3
CASSLGQGRGVTEAFF TGTGCCAGCAGCTTAGGACAGGGGAGAGGGGTCACTGAAGCTTTCTTT 16 TRBV9 NA TRBD1 TRBJ1-1
CASNKGRTSGRSSYNEQFF TGTGCCAGCAACAAAGGGCGGACTAGCGGGAGGAGCTCCTACAATGAGCAGTTCTTC 19 TRBV9 once TRBD2 TRBJ2-1
CASSRTGGEETQYF TGTGCCAGTAGCCGGACCGGGGGAGAAGAGACCCAGTACTTC 14 TRBV19 NA NA TRBJ2-5
CASSLISGSYEQYF TGTGCCAGCAGTTTAATCTCAGGCTCCTACGAGCAGTACTTC 14 TRBV27 NA NA TRBJ2-7
CASSTDRGHEKLFF TGTGCCAGCAGCACTGACAGGGGGCATGAAAAACTGTTTTTT 14 TRBV11-3 NA TRBD1 TRBJ1-4
CASSMTDLEQFF TGTGCCAGTAGTATGACTGATTTAGAGCAGTTCTTC 12 TRBV19 NA NA TRBJ2-1
CASTDGRGYEQYF TGTGCCAGCACAGACGGGAGAGGGTACGAGCAGTACTTC 13 TRBV2 NA NA TRBJ2-7
CASSEALRGPYNEQFF TGTGCCAGCAGTGAAGCGCTTCGGGGACCATACAATGAGCAGTTCTTC 16 TRBV6-1 NA NA TRBJ2-1
CASSPRSGKGEAFF TGCGCCAGCAGCCCAAGATCCGGGAAAGGTGAAGCTTTCTTT 14 TRBV5-1 NA NA TRBJ1-1
CASSFSGASSYEQYF TGTGCCAGCAGCTTCAGCGGGGCGAGCTCCTACGAGCAGTACTTC 15 TRBV7-3 NA TRBD2 TRBJ2-7
CASSAGTGVYNEQFF TGTGCCAGCAGCGCCGGGACAGGGGTCTACAATGAGCAGTTCTTC 15 TRBV27 NA TRBD1 TRBJ2-1
CASSMGQLSNQPQHF TGTGCCAGTAGTATGGGACAACTTAGCAATCAGCCCCAGCATTTT 15 TRBV19 NA NA TRBJ1-5
CASSETVGWNEQFF TGTGCCAGCAGTGAAACAGTGGGATGGAATGAGCAGTTCTTC 14 TRBV25-1 NA NA TRBJ2-1
CASSLEETQYF TGTGCCAGCAGCTTAGAGGAGACCCAGTACTTC 11 TRBV11-3 NA NA TRBJ2-5
CASSLSADYYNEQFF TGTGCCAGCAGTTTATCTGCGGACTACTACAATGAGCAGTTCTTC 15 TRBV28 NA NA TRBJ2-1
CASSYRALSTEAFF TGTGCCAGCAGCTACAGGGCGTTGAGCACTGAAGCTTTCTTT 14 TRBV5-6 NA NA TRBJ1-1
CASSPRTGAYEQYF TGTGCCAGCAGCCCCAGGACAGGGGCCTACGAGCAGTACTTC 14 TRBV5-5 NA TRBD1 TRBJ2-7
CASSLRRFPPDTQYF TGTGCCAGCAGCTTAAGACGGTTCCCACCAGATACGCAGTATTTT 15 TRBV11-2 NA NA TRBJ2-3
CASSPDRRGLAGQNEQFF TGTGCCAGTAGTCCAGATAGAAGAGGACTAGCGGGACAAAATGAGCAGTTCTTC 18 TRBV19 NA TRBD2 TRBJ2-1
CASSEPGQGIGYTF TGCGCCAGCAGTGAACCGGGACAGGGAATTGGCTACACCTTC 14 TRBV10-2 few TRBD1 TRBJ1-2
CASSWDSNQPQHF TGTGCCAGCAGTTGGGACAGCAATCAGCCCCAGCATTTT 13 TRBV6-1 NA NA TRBJ1-5
CASSPSGGNQPQHF TGTGCCAGTAGTCCTTCAGGGGGCAATCAGCCCCAGCATTTT 14 TRBV19 few NA TRBJ1-5
CASSLDVGEQYF TGTGCCAGTAGTCTTGACGTGGGGGAGCAGTACTTC 12 TRBV19 NA NA TRBJ2-7
CASRTWTGDNEQFF TGTGCCAGCAGAACCTGGACAGGAGACAATGAGCAGTTCTTC 14 TRBV5-4 NA TRBD1 TRBJ2-1
CATRSGFVNSPLHF TGTGCCACCAGATCCGGATTCGTGAATTCACCCCTCCACTTT 14 TRBV15 NA NA TRBJ1-6
CASSVGGGETQYF TGTGCCAGCAGCGTAGGAGGGGGAGAGACCCAGTACTTC 13 TRBV9 NA NA TRBJ2-5
CSAIGTQETQYF TGCAGCGCAATAGGGACCCAAGAGACCCAGTACTTC 12 TRBV29-1 NA NA TRBJ2-5
CAISERGGTDYGYTF TGTGCCATCAGTGAGAGGGGCGGCACCGACTATGGCTACACCTTC 15 TRBV10-3 NA NA TRBJ1-2
CASSLAGTGSYGYTF TGCGCCAGCAGCTTGGCAGGAACAGGCTCATATGGCTACACCTTC 15 TRBV5-1 NA NA TRBJ1-2
CASRQGWGNEQFF TGTGCCAGCAGACAGGGTTGGGGCAATGAGCAGTTCTTC 13 TRBV6-1 NA NA TRBJ2-1